Each of the 7 T cell receptor beta chains below was sequenced from the same sample in a study of Graves' ophthalmopathy and Graves' hyperthyroidism. Amplification from RNA transcripts yielded the TCR beta CDR3 regions. In the first round, RT-PCR was carried out with HTBI primers, and a multiplex PCR formed the second round. TCRdb redid the calling of the multiplex PCR reads with MiXCR, one entry per CDR3 protein. There are 600,000 to 950,000 distinct CDR3 sequences in the sample; around 40% occur only once, and 40% to 45% lies in the top ten. The sample was peripheral blood. These receptors were taken from an adult man with Graves' ophthalmopathy.

This clonotype was seen many times. The chain couples TRBV7-3 to TRBJ2-7, with 12 bases aligning to TRBD1. The CDR3 extends over 12 amino acids. Looked up from germline, CDR1 is SGHTA and CDR2 is FQGTGA. This chain's CDR3 is CASSSGQGAPLV. The CDR3 region has the DNA TGTGCCAGCAGCTCGGGACAGGGGGCCCCTTTAGTC.

CDR3 in amino acids: CAARGSTSNTIYF. The CDR3 nucleotides are TGTGCCGCACGAGGCAGCACCTCGAACACCATATATTTT. This chain joins TRBV10-3 and TRBJ1-3; D not certain. V was pared by 11 bases and J by 7 bases, with 18 bases between. Germline-derived CDR1 and CDR2 are ENHRY and SYGVKD. The CDR3 is 13 amino acids.

The V gene is TRBV7-9, the J gene TRBJ2-6, with D perhaps TRBD1 (5 bases). Germline values: CDR1 SEHNR, CDR2 FQNEAQ (reference sequence). CDR3 length: 17 amino acids. Between the trimmed V and J ends, which lost 1 base and 2 bases, there was a span of 12 bases. The CDR3 bases are TGTGCCAGCAGCTTAGAGGGCAGGGTGGCTGGGGCCAACGTCCTGACTTTC. It specifies CASSLEGRVAGANVLTF.

This clonotype was counted at least ten times. CDR3 in amino acids: CASSLYSGTYEQYF. Written as DNA, the CDR3 is TGTGCCAGCAGCTTATATTCAGGGACCTACGAGCAGTACTTC. The chain combines TRBV7-6 with TRBJ2-7; D perhaps matches TRBD1 (5 bases). Trimming removed 2 bases at V and 2 bases at J, with 10 bases between. The CDR3 loop spans 14 amino acids. Germline-derived CDR1 and CDR2 are SGHVS and FNYEAQ.

J is TRBJ1-1 and V is TRBV25-1; D gene uncertain. The CDR3 extends over 12 amino acids. Germline CDR1 MGHDK, CDR2 SYGVNS. V was shortened by 6 bases and J by 7 bases, with 12 bases between the two germline ends. CDR3 region: CASSASFSEAFF. The CDR3 nucleotides read TGTGCCAGCAGCGCCTCTTTCAGTGAAGCTTTCTTT.

Regarding this clonotype: One end of the junction is discordant with germline, which a read error may explain. The rearrangement links TRBV15 to TRBJ1-4; D remains ambiguous. CDR3 length: 15 amino acids. Germline CDR1 reads LNHNV; CDR2 reads YYDKDF (reference sequence). The CDR3 reads CATSRDVLTDEELFF. The CDR3 region has the DNA TGTGCCACCAGCAGAGATGTTTTGACTGATGAAGAACTGTTTTTT.

This clonotype appeared a few times. This chain connects TRBV20-1 to TRBJ2-5, with a weak D call TRBD2 (6 bases). Germline V CDR1 and CDR2: DFQATT, SNEGSKA (reference sequence). The ends were cut back, 6 bases at V and 1 base at J, with 12 bases in the middle. The CDR3 consists of 13 residues. CDR3 sequence: CSAPGLLQETQYF. CDR3 DNA sequence: TGCAGTGCCCCAGGACTACTCCAAGAGACCCAGTACTTC.